These 17 T cell receptor beta chains came from one sample sequenced in a study of identical twins. One entry per CDR3 protein, called by TCRdb with MiXCR from the 5' RACE reads. The sample includes around 1.7 million distinct CDR3 sequences, around a third of them seen just once. The sample comprised cord blood. The receptors here all came from a newborn girl in good health.

This sequence joins TRBV20-1 and TRBJ1-2, with D unclear. Trimming stripped 3 bases from V and 4 bases from J, with 9 bases between. This CDR3 spans 12 amino acids. Germline V CDR1 and CDR2: DFQATT, SNEGSKA (reference sequence). The CDR3 region is CSASSPLYGYTF. DNA of the CDR3: TGCAGTGCTAGCTCCCCCCTCTATGGCTACACCTTC.

To note about this clonotype: Being one base from a much bigger clone, this may be a read error. The chain is built from TRBV20-1 and TRBJ2-1, with 8 bases matching TRBD2. Germline CDR1 and CDR2: DFQATT and SNEGSKA (reference sequence). This CDR3 region has 12 residues. V shed 3 bases and J 9 bases; nucleotides not matched to a gene: 4. For the CDR3, the DNA is TGCAGTGCTAGCGGGGGGGCCAGTGAGCAGTTCTTC. This encodes CSASGGASEQFF.

This clonotype was found a few times. The gene calls are TRBV12-5 and TRBJ1-2; 7 nucleotides align to TRBD1. The CDR3 length is 14 residues. Germline V gives CDR1 LGHNT, CDR2 FRNRAP. The V segment lost 5 bases and the J segment 8 bases; nucleotides outside the gene matches: 11. The chain's CDR3 is CASGLLTGVGGYTF. In DNA, the CDR3 is TGTGCTAGTGGTCTCCTTACAGGGGTCGGAGGCTACACCTTC.

The gene calls are TRBV20-1 and TRBJ2-5, with TRBD2 identical over 7 bases. The CDR3 length is 13 residues. In germline, CDR1 is DFQATT, CDR2 SNEGSKA (reference sequence). Trimming removed 3 bases from V and 4 bases from J; junction bases left unmatched: 5. The CDR3 sequence is CSASERDGETQYF. The CDR3 DNA reads as TGCAGTGCTAGTGAGCGGGACGGAGAGACCCAGTACTTC.

This clonotype was recorded a few times. V usage is TRBV15 and J usage is TRBJ1-6, with 10 bases fitting TRBD1. Trimming took 3 bases from V and 4 from J; bases not matched to a gene: 3. The germline gives CDR1 LNHNV, CDR2 YYDKDF (reference sequence). This CDR3 region has 16 residues. In DNA, the CDR3 is TGTGCCACCAGCAGTCGGGACAGGGGATATAATTCACCCCTCCACTTT. Its translation: CATSSRDRGYNSPLHF.

This clonotype turned up a few times. The J gene is TRBJ2-5, the V gene TRBV4-2; D call uncertain. V was cut by 0 bases and J by 1 base, with 12 bases left in between. Per the germline V gene, CDR1 is LGHNA and CDR2 is YNFKEQ. This CDR3 region has 16 residues. CDR3 residues: CASSQDGPLVQETQYF. The CDR3 nucleotides are TGTGCCAGCAGCCAAGATGGTCCCCTAGTCCAAGAGACCCAGTACTTC.

This clonotype has a handful of counts. This rearrangement joins TRBV12-3 or TRBV12-4 to TRBJ2-4, with TRBD2 as a possible D gene (6 bases). The DNA matches TRBJ2-5 better at its end, which makes the J call doubtful. The CDR3 covers 13 residues. CDR3 in amino acids: CASTRTITETQYF. DNA of the CDR3: TGTGCCAGCACCCGGACTATAACGGAGACCCAGTACTTC.

This rearrangement joins TRBV27 to TRBJ2-3, with no clear D. The germline gives CDR1 MNHEY, CDR2 SMNVEV (reference sequence). CDR3 length: 15 amino acids. Trimming removed 4 bases at V and 3 bases at J, with 14 bases between. The CDR3 is CASSYRSAGTDTQYF. The CDR3 DNA is TGTGCCAGCAGTTATCGGAGTGCTGGGACAGATACGCAGTATTTT.

This clonotype turned up a few times. A read error may explain this, as a much larger clone is one base away. The chain uses TRBV12-3 or TRBV12-4 and TRBJ2-4; TRBD1 aligns across 9 bases. The J call may be in error: the DNA end matches TRBJ2-7 better. This CDR3 spans 12 amino acids. In nucleotides, the CDR3 is TGTGCCAGCAGTTGGACAGGGGTCGAGCAGTACTTC. This encodes CASSWTGVEQYF.

The sample holds one count of this clonotype. The gene calls are TRBV15 and TRBJ2-1, with TRBD2 matching 12 bases. The assigned J gene may be wrong: the sequence end matches TRBJ2-7 better. Germline V gene sequence: CDR1 LNHNV, CDR2 YYDKDF (reference sequence). CDR3 length: 17 residues. In DNA, the CDR3 is TGTGCCACCAGCAGACCAGGACTAGCGGGGTCCTACAATGAGCAGTACTTC. It yields the protein CATSRPGLAGSYNEQYF.

The chain combines TRBV11-2 with TRBJ2-7; 13 bases match TRBD2. The V gene end was trimmed by 5 bases and the J gene end by 2 bases; junction bases not matched to a gene: 3. Germline V CDR1 and CDR2: SGHAT, FQNNGV. The CDR3 is made up of 15 amino acids. The CDR3 loop reads CASSETSGGAYEQYF. The CDR3 nucleotides are TGTGCCAGCAGCGAAACTAGCGGGGGGGCCTACGAGCAGTACTTC.

The J gene is TRBJ2-1, the V gene TRBV7-2; D is unclear. This CDR3 is 14 amino acids long. Looked up from germline, CDR1 is SGHTA and CDR2 is FQGNSA. Trimming removed 5 bases from V and 10 bases from J, with 18 bases in between. The CDR3 DNA follows: TGTGCCAGCAGCCCCTCCACCGTAACCTACGAGCAGTTCTTC. Its translation is CASSPSTVTYEQFF.

This clonotype was picked up a small number of times. This chain links TRBV12-3 or TRBV12-4 with TRBJ1-1; no reliable D call. The CDR3 has 14 residues. The V end was cut by 5 bases, the J end by 1 base, with 11 bases between. CDR3 amino acids: CASSAGRQNTEAFF. In DNA form, the CDR3 reads TGTGCCAGCAGTGCTGGACGGCAGAACACTGAAGCTTTCTTT.

This clonotype has just a few counts. V and J are TRBV11-2 and TRBJ2-1; 7 bases match TRBD2. The CDR3 contains 16 residues. Germline V lookup: CDR1 SGHAT, CDR2 FQNNGV. After removal of 8 bases from V and 4 bases from J, the junction contained 14 bases not matched to a gene. CDR3 nucleotide sequence: TGTGCCAGCGGCCACCCTGGGGCGGGAGTTTACAATGAGCAGTTCTTC. This translates into CASGHPGAGVYNEQFF.

The CDR3 nucleotides are TGCAGTGCTCTTTGGGGGGGATCTAGCACAGATACGCAGTATTTT. This gives the protein CSALWGGSSTDTQYF. The genes are TRBV20-1 and TRBJ2-3; TRBD2 matches 7 bases. Germline CDR1 reads DFQATT; CDR2 reads SNEGSKA (reference sequence). CDR3 length equals 15 residues. The trim removed 5 bases at V and 0 bases at J, leaving 8 bases unmatched.

V gene TRBV25-1 combines with J gene TRBJ2-3, with 7 positions matching TRBD1. Germline V gives CDR1 MGHDK, CDR2 SYGVNS. The CDR3 has 15 amino acids. The V segment lost 4 bases and the J segment 2 bases; nucleotides outside the gene matches: 6. CDR3 nucleotide sequence: TGTGCCAGCAGTGCACAGGGGCCCATCACAGATACGCAGTATTTT. Protein product: CASSAQGPITDTQYF.

Turning to this clonotype: This may stem from a read error, because a much larger clone lies one nucleotide away. The chain recombines TRBV24-1 with TRBJ2-1; D gene unclear. The closer fit of TRBJ2-7 to the DNA end suggests the J call may be wrong. The germline CDR1 and CDR2 sequences are KGHDR and SFDVKD. This CDR3 is built from 16 residues. DNA of the CDR3: TGTGCCACCAGTGATCGTGGATCACTGGCCCACAATGAGCAGTACTTC. Translating gives CATSDRGSLAHNEQYF.